These 32 T cell receptor beta chains were sequenced from one sample in a study of TIL therapy for anti-PD-1-resistant metastatic lung cancer. Sequencing used immunoSEQ v3. This table comes from immunoSEQ multiplex PCR, and its TCRdb copy is limited to in-frame clones, with some not included. The table includes fewer than 20,000 clones, 83% detected once. Indicated time point: pre-treatment sample, taken before nivolumab and TIL therapy. Sample: blood, taken at baseline. These TCRs come from a person between 30 and 79 years old with non-small cell lung cancer.

This chain connects TRBV10-3 to TRBJ1-4; D gene uncertain. The CDR3 is made up of 14 amino acids. V was cut by 6 bases and J by 6 bases, with 14 bases left in between. In germline, CDR1 is ENHRY, CDR2 SYGVKD. This CDR3 reads CAIRSSQSDEKLFF. The CDR3 DNA follows: TGTGCCATCAGATCGTCTCAGAGTGATGAAAAACTGTTTTTT.

The chain recombines TRBV4-1 with TRBJ2-7; 8 bases fit TRBD1. V lost 0 bases and J lost 4; bases outside the gene matches: 5. This CDR3 region has 15 residues. Looked up from germline, CDR1 is MGHRA and CDR2 is YSYEKL. In nucleotides, the CDR3 is TGCGCCAGCAGCCAAGAAGATACAGGGGGATACGAGCAGTACTTC. Residues: CASSQEDTGGYEQYF.

The CDR3 reads CASSSDWGLAVPGANVLTF. CDR3 nucleotide sequence: TGTGCCAGCAGCTCAGACTGGGGACTAGCAGTCCCTGGGGCCAACGTCCTGACTTTC. The chain recombines TRBV7-3 with TRBJ2-6, with 9 positions matching TRBD2. CDR1 is SGHTA and CDR2 is FQGTGA in the germline V gene. This CDR3 comprises 19 residues. Unmatched junction bases numbered 12, after V lost 4 bases and J lost 2 bases.

The chain recombines TRBV7-3 with TRBJ2-1, with 8 positions matching TRBD2. Germline loops: CDR1 SGHTA, CDR2 FQGTGA. This CDR3 contains 19 residues. The trim removed 4 bases at V and 0 bases at J, leaving 14 bases unmatched. The CDR3 reads CASSSTLTSASYSYNEQFF. CDR3 sequence (DNA): TGTGCCAGCAGCTCCACCCTGACTAGCGCATCGTACTCCTACAATGAGCAGTTCTTC. Full variable domain (outside the CDR3, taken from reference TRBV7-3 and TRBJ2-1): GAGVSQTPSNKVTEKGKYVELRCDPISGHTALYWYRQSLGQGPEFLIYFQGTGAADDSGLPNDRFFAVRPEGSVSTLKIQRTERGDSAVYLCASSSTLTSASYSYNEQFFGPGTRLTVL.

This clone is a singleton in its sample. The sample has other DNA sequences that encode this CDR3 too. The V gene is TRBV5-1, the J gene TRBJ1-6, with 7 bases that match TRBD1. The CDR3 length is 14 residues. Losses at the gene ends were 4 bases for V and 9 bases for J; bases not matched to a gene: 7. CDR1 and CDR2 (germline): SGHRS, YFSETQ. CDR3: CASSLQGEGSPLHF. The CDR3 nucleotides read TGCGCCAGCAGCCTCCAGGGGGAGGGTTCACCCCTCCACTTT. The complete variable domain, with remaining parts taken from reference TRBV5-1 and TRBJ1-6, reads KAGVTQTPRYLIKTRGQQVTLSCSPISGHRSVSWYQQTPGQGLQFLFEYFSETQRNKGNFPGRFSGRQFSNSRSEMNVSTLELGDSALYLCASSLQGEGSPLHFGNGTRLTVT.

The chain uses TRBV7-6 and TRBJ1-2, with D hard to call. CDR1 and CDR2 (germline): SGHVS, FNYEAQ. The CDR3 sequence is 16 residues long. Trimming shortened V by 1 base and J by 8 bases, and 20 bases separated the two germline ends. The CDR3 DNA sequence: TGTGCCAGCAGCTTAGAAGGGCATACAAGCCCCAGCGGCTACACCTTC. The encoded protein is CASSLEGHTSPSGYTF.

Only a few counts were recorded for this clone. This chain links TRBV6-1 with TRBJ2-2; TRBD2 aligns across 9 bases. With 0 bases clipped from V and 4 bases from J, the junction kept 0 bases outside the gene matches. The CDR3 loop spans 15 amino acids. Germline V gene lookup returns CDR1 MNHNS and CDR2 SASEGT. In DNA, the CDR3 is TGTGCCAGCAGTGAAGCTAGCGGGAGCACCGGGGAGCTGTTTTTT. Translated: CASSEASGSTGELFF.

The chain couples TRBV2 to TRBJ2-6; D is unresolved. CDR3 size: 15 residues. Trimming took 2 bases from V and 2 from J, leaving 7 bases between them. Germline lookup yields CDR1 SNHLY and CDR2 FYNNEI. CDR3 in amino acids: CASSEFQTGANVLTF. The CDR3 DNA follows: TGTGCCAGCAGTGAATTTCAAACTGGGGCCAACGTCCTGACTTTC.

This chain joins TRBV6-5 and TRBJ1-4; the D is unclear. Germline assignment: CDR1 MNHEY and CDR2 SVGAGI. Between the trimmed V and J ends, which lost 2 bases and 5 bases, there was a span of 0 bases. CDR3 length: 11 residues. CDR3: CASSYNEKLFF. CDR3 coding DNA: TGTGCCAGCAGTTACAATGAAAAACTGTTTTTT.

The chain joins TRBV10-3 to TRBJ1-1; 11 nucleotides agree with TRBD1. After removal of 6 bases from V and 1 base from J, the junction contained 7 bases not matched to a gene. The V gene's germline CDR1 is ENHRY and CDR2 SYGVKD. The CDR3 extends over 16 amino acids. CDR3 residues: CAISRTGGSGNTEAFF. The CDR3, as DNA: TGTGCCATCAGCAGGACAGGGGGCAGCGGGAACACTGAAGCTTTCTTT.

This chain uses TRBV7-9 with TRBJ2-7, with D maybe TRBD1 (5 bases). The V gene lost 3 bases and the J gene lost 3 bases, with 6 bases spanning the gap. The length of the CDR3 is 12 residues. Germline values: CDR1 SEHNR, CDR2 FQNEAQ (reference sequence). The CDR3 sequence is CASSLQGYEQYF. The CDR3 DNA reads as TGTGCCAGCAGCTTGCAGGGCTACGAGCAGTACTTC.

The chain is built from TRBV29-1 and TRBJ2-1, with a tentative D call TRBD2 (6 bases). Germline-derived CDR1 and CDR2 are SQVTM and ANQGSEA. This CDR3 has 15 residues. Trimming removed 7 bases from V and 2 bases from J, with 18 bases in between. The CDR3 sequence: CSAQPAGRAYNEQFF. For the CDR3, the DNA is TGCAGCGCCCAACCGGCGGGAAGGGCCTACAATGAGCAGTTCTTC.

The chain couples TRBV7-2 to TRBJ2-3, with 10 bases matching TRBD2. V lost 5 bases to trimming and J lost 2 bases; unmatched junction nucleotides: 16. Germline CDR1 reads SGHTA; CDR2 reads FQGNSA. The CDR3 is 19 residues long. The CDR3 loop reads CASSPKAPLAGALTDTQYF. The CDR3 nucleotides are TGTGCCAGCAGCCCTAAAGCCCCTCTAGCGGGGGCTCTCACAGATACGCAGTATTTT.

This clone was detected only once. The chain couples TRBV7-9 to TRBJ1-4, with D uncertain. Trimming left V 7 bases short and J 4 bases short, with 13 bases between. Looked up from germline, CDR1 is SEHNR and CDR2 is FQNEAQ (reference sequence). The CDR3 extends over 14 amino acids. CDR3 nucleotide sequence: TGTGCCAGCACCCTGGTCGGATTTAATGAAAAACTGTTTTTT. Encoded protein: CASTLVGFNEKLFF.

The chain has TRBV28 and TRBJ1-5, with TRBD1 identical over 8 bases. V shed 2 bases and J 4 bases; nucleotides not matched to a gene: 7. The CDR3 length is 16 residues. Germline V lookup: CDR1 MDHEN, CDR2 SYDVKM. The CDR3 reads CASSLPGQGRNQPQHF. For the CDR3, the DNA is TGTGCCAGCAGTTTACCCGGACAGGGTCGAAATCAGCCCCAGCATTTT.

The chain links TRBV7-2 to TRBJ2-5; a possible D gene is TRBD1 (6 bases). In germline, CDR1 is SGHTA, CDR2 FQGNSA. CDR3 length equals 13 residues. V was pared by 1 base and J by 6 bases, with 9 bases between. The CDR3 sequence: CASSLVTGKTQYF. In nucleotides, the CDR3 is TGTGCCAGCAGCTTAGTAACAGGGAAGACCCAGTACTTC.

The chain joins TRBV29-1 to TRBJ1-2; unclear D gene. The V gene's germline CDR1 is SQVTM and CDR2 ANQGSEA. There are 12 residues in the CDR3. The V gene lost 3 bases and the J gene lost 2 bases, with 7 bases spanning the gap. CDR3 in DNA: TGCAGCGTTGAGGCGGGAAACTATGGCTACACCTTC. This translates into CSVEAGNYGYTF.

The rearrangement joins TRBV7-2 to TRBJ2-7, with D possibly being TRBD1 or TRBD2 (5 bases each). There are 13 residues in the CDR3. V was trimmed by 3 bases and J by 5 bases, leaving 11 bases between them. Germline V gene data show CDR1 as SGHTA and CDR2 as FQGNSA. CDR3 residues: CASSFNGGNEQYF. The CDR3 DNA follows: TGTGCCAGCAGCTTTAATGGGGGTAACGAGCAGTACTTC.

The gene calls are TRBV5-6 and TRBJ1-2; D gene unclear. V was shortened by 2 bases and J by 5 bases, with 19 bases between the two germline ends. CDR3 length: 16 residues. Germline CDR1 and CDR2: SGHDT and YYEEEE. The CDR3: CASSLLTTTATYGYTF. The CDR3, as DNA: TGTGCCAGCAGCTTACTTACCACCACCGCCACTTATGGCTACACCTTC.

This chain connects TRBV27 to TRBJ2-3; D is perhaps TRBD2 (6 bases). Germline CDR1 is MNHEY and CDR2 is SMNVEV (reference sequence). The CDR3 has 14 residues. Deletions cut 3 bases from V and 4 bases from J, with 11 bases between. In DNA, the CDR3 is TGTGCCAGCAGTTTCCGTTTAGCGGCAGATACGCAGTATTTT. It specifies CASSFRLAADTQYF.

The chain combines TRBV5-1 with TRBJ1-1; 7 bases fit TRBD1. Losses at the gene ends were 0 bases for V and 0 bases for J; bases not matched to a gene: 5. The germline CDR1 and CDR2 sequences are SGHRS and YFSETQ. The CDR3 extends over 16 amino acids. CDR3 coding DNA: TGCGCCAGCAGCTTGGGACAGGACAGGATGAACACTGAAGCTTTCTTT. As protein: CASSLGQDRMNTEAFF.

The rearrangement uses TRBV19 and TRBJ1-2, with 9 bases that match TRBD1. The CDR3 runs to 17 residues. Germline-derived CDR1 and CDR2 are LNHDA and SQIVND (reference sequence). V was clipped by 4 bases and J by 4 bases; unmatched bases: 13. CDR3 nucleotide sequence: TGTGCCAGTAGTAGCTCGGACAGGGGAAGGATCGGCTATGGCTACACCTTC. It translates to CASSSSDRGRIGYGYTF.

V usage is TRBV9 and J usage is TRBJ1-2; no reliable D call. This CDR3 contains 14 residues. V was cut by 0 bases and J by 2 bases, with 8 bases left in between. Germline CDR1 reads SGDLS; CDR2 reads YYNGEE. CDR3: CASSVEAENYGYTF. For the CDR3, the DNA is TGTGCCAGCAGCGTAGAAGCGGAAAACTATGGCTACACCTTC.

The chain uses TRBV7-9 and TRBJ2-5; 9 bases map to TRBD1. Germline CDR1 is SEHNR and CDR2 is FQNEAQ (reference sequence). The CDR3 loop spans 15 amino acids. J lost 4 bases, V lost 2 bases, and 5 bases had no gene match. In DNA, the CDR3 is TGTGCCAGCAGCTTAAACAGGGGGCCGATAGAGACCCAGTACTTC. Its protein is CASSLNRGPIETQYF.

The chain has TRBV19 and TRBJ2-7; the D gene is possibly TRBD1 (5 bases). The CDR3 length is 13 residues. Germline loops: CDR1 LNHDA, CDR2 SQIVND (reference sequence). Trimming took 3 bases from V and 5 from J, leaving 11 bases between them. The CDR3 is CASSIGQGNEQYF. CDR3 coding DNA: TGTGCCAGTAGTATCGGGCAGGGCAACGAGCAGTACTTC.

V usage is TRBV7-9 and J usage is TRBJ2-3; the match to TRBD2 covers 10 bases. CDR3 length: 17 amino acids. Germline V gene data show CDR1 as SEHNR and CDR2 as FQNEAQ (reference sequence). V lost 3 bases, J lost 0 bases, and 6 bases stayed unmatched. CDR3 protein: CASSLERGGSSTDTQYF. DNA of the CDR3: TGTGCCAGCAGCTTGGAGCGGGGGGGAAGTAGCACAGATACGCAGTATTTT.

The chain has TRBV12-5 and TRBJ1-1; D is undetermined. This CDR3 has 16 amino acids. Germline assignment: CDR1 LGHNT and CDR2 FRNRAP. Trimming cost V 1 base and J 3 bases, with 15 bases left between them. For the CDR3, the DNA is TGTGCTAGTGGTTTGGCGGACCGTCTTGGGGACACTGAAGCTTTCTTT. This codes for CASGLADRLGDTEAFF.

This clone has only one observation. The chain carries TRBV6-5 and TRBJ1-2, with D hard to call. Trimming removed 4 bases at V and 0 bases at J, with 9 bases between. The germline gives CDR1 MNHEY, CDR2 SVGAGI. The CDR3 extends over 14 amino acids. Here the CDR3 DNA reads TGTGCCAGCAGTTCCCAAGAACCTAACTATGGCTACACCTTC. Its translation is CASSSQEPNYGYTF.

In this sample, this clone turned up a few times. This sequence joins TRBV5-1 and TRBJ2-7; TRBD2 might be the D (7 bases). This CDR3 spans 13 amino acids. Trimming stripped 4 bases from V and 6 bases from J, with 14 bases between. CDR1 is SGHRS and CDR2 is YFSETQ in the germline V gene. The CDR3 is CASSPGGAPEQYF. The CDR3 bases are TGCGCCAGCAGCCCGGGGGGCGCGCCCGAGCAGTACTTC.

V is TRBV9 and J is TRBJ2-2; 8 nucleotides align to TRBD2. After removal of 5 bases from V and 2 bases from J, the junction contained 8 bases not matched to a gene. The CDR3 is made up of 16 amino acids. Germline values: CDR1 SGDLS, CDR2 YYNGEE. The CDR3 DNA follows: TGTGCCAGCAGGAGGGGAGCGGGGGCAAACACCGGGGAGCTGTTTTTT. Translated, it gives CASRRGAGANTGELFF. Full variable domain (remainder filled in from reference TRBV9 and TRBJ2-2): DSGVTQTPKHLITATGQRVTLRCSPRSGDLSVYWYQQSLDQGLQFLIQYYNGEERAKGNILERFSAQQFPDLHSELNLSSLELGDSALYFCASRRGAGANTGELFFGEGSRLTVL.

This clone was detected only a few times. The chain couples TRBV9 to TRBJ1-1; D gene uncertain. Deletions cut 7 bases from V and 1 base from J, with 14 bases between. The CDR3 is 14 residues long. CDR1 and CDR2 from the germline V gene are SGDLS and YYNGEE. The CDR3 protein is CASGPLTANTEAFF. CDR3 coding DNA: TGTGCCAGCGGGCCCCTGACTGCGAACACTGAAGCTTTCTTT.

J is TRBJ1-1 and V is TRBV5-4; D might be TRBD1 (6 bases). V shed 0 bases and J shed 1 base, with 13 bases lying between them. This CDR3 region has 16 residues. Germline V gene lookup returns CDR1 SGHNT and CDR2 YYREEE (reference sequence). The CDR3 loop is CASSLAFDRRNTEAFF. The CDR3 DNA follows: TGTGCCAGCAGCTTGGCCTTCGACAGGCGGAACACTGAAGCTTTCTTT.